These 8 T cell receptor beta chains share one sample of origin, sequenced in a study of preoperative IRX-2 immunotherapy in early breast cancer. The treatment was: preoperative locoregional IRX-2 cytokine immunotherapy. Sequencing was performed with immunoSEQ multiplex PCR; in TCRdb, only in-frame clones are kept and a portion is missing. The data show about 32,000 clones, 75% to 90% seen once. The starting material was lymph node tissue, obtained from a patient treated with IRX-2 immunotherapy. Receptors originate from a human donor with breast cancer.

This clone was observed a few times. The J gene is TRBJ2-3, the V gene TRBV15; 10 positions match TRBD2. The CDR3 contains 16 residues. From germline, CDR1 is LNHNV and CDR2 YYDKDF (reference sequence). The J segment lost 2 bases and the V segment lost 6 bases, leaving 8 bases of the junction unmatched. This CDR3 is CATRPGTSALTDTQYF. DNA for the CDR3: TGTGCCACCAGGCCCGGGACTAGCGCACTCACAGATACGCAGTATTTT.

This rearrangement joins TRBV6-8 to TRBJ1-4, with D tentatively TRBD1 (6 bases). Deletions cut 5 bases from V and 4 bases from J, with 11 bases between. The CDR3 is 14 amino acids. The germline CDR1 and CDR2 sequences are MNHGY and SAAAGT. CDR3 nucleotides: TGTGCCAGCAGTGACCCAGGGGATAATGAAAAACTGTTTTTT. Protein: CASSDPGDNEKLFF.

The genes are TRBV28 and TRBJ1-2; TRBD1 matches at 9 bases. The CDR3 has 16 amino acids. V lost 5 bases, J lost 4 bases, and 11 bases stayed unmatched. From germline, CDR1 is MDHEN and CDR2 SYDVKM. Here the CDR3 DNA reads TGTGCCAGCAGTGGATACAGGGGGCGTTCTGGCTATGGCTACACCTTC. Translated: CASSGYRGRSGYGYTF.

The chain links TRBV29-1 to TRBJ1-2, with unresolved D. The CDR3 length is 12 residues. The germline CDR1 and CDR2 sequences are SQVTM and ANQGSEA. The V gene lost 7 bases and the J gene lost 1 base, with 10 bases spanning the gap. CDR3 sequence: CSARTDNYGYTF. CDR3 DNA sequence: TGCAGCGCGCGGACGGATAACTATGGCTACACCTTC. The variable domain in full, completed from reference TRBV29-1 and TRBJ1-2, reads SAVISQKPSRDICQRGTSLTIQCQVDSQVTMMFWYRQQPGQSLTLIATANQGSEATYESGFVIDKFPISRPNLTFSTLTVSNMSPEDSSIYLCSARTDNYGYTFGSGTRLTVV.

This chain uses TRBV11-3 with TRBJ2-7; 10 bases line up with TRBD1. The CDR3 covers 15 residues. V dropped 3 bases and J dropped 4; count of bases not matched to a gene: 6. Germline V gene lookup returns CDR1 SGHNT and CDR2 YENEEA. The CDR3 sequence is CASSFWTGGRYEQYF. Written as DNA, the CDR3 is TGTGCCAGCAGCTTTTGGACAGGGGGAAGGTACGAGCAGTACTTC.

The V gene is TRBV6-7, the J gene TRBJ2-1; 8 positions agree with TRBD1. Being an ORF, TRBV6-7 has a function that is uncertain. The V gene end was trimmed by 5 bases and the J gene end by 3 bases; junction bases not matched to a gene: 9. This CDR3 has 16 amino acids. The CDR3 protein is CASSEWGQEGYNEQFF. In DNA, the CDR3 is TGTGCCAGCAGTGAATGGGGACAGGAAGGCTACAATGAGCAGTTCTTC.

This clone was observed a few times. The chain uses TRBV15 and TRBJ1-4, with TRBD1 matching 7 bases. With 5 bases clipped from V and 5 bases from J, the junction kept 8 bases outside the gene matches. CDR3 length equals 15 residues. Per the germline V gene, CDR1 is LNHNV and CDR2 is YYDKDF (reference sequence). This CDR3 reads CATSRHRGQNEKLFF. CDR3 nucleotide sequence: TGTGCCACCAGCCGCCACAGGGGCCAAAATGAAAAACTGTTTTTT.

This chain uses TRBV6-7 with TRBJ2-3; D possibly corresponds to TRBD1 (5 bases). TRBV6-7 counts as an open reading frame of uncertain function. V was pared by 5 bases and J by 9 bases, with 15 bases between. The length of the CDR3 is 13 residues. The CDR3 DNA is TGTGCCAGCAGTGTTGGTCACCCAGGGACGCAGTATTTT. Translated, it gives CASSVGHPGTQYF.